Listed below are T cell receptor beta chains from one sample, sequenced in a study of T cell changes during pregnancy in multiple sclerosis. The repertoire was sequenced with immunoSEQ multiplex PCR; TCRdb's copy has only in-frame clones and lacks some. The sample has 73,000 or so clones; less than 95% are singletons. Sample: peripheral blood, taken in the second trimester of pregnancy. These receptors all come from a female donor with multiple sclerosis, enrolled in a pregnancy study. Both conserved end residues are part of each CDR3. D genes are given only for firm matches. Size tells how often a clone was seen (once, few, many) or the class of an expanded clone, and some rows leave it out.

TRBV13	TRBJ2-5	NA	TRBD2	TGTGCCAGCAGCATACGACTAGCGGGGGAAGAGACCCAGTACTTC	CASSIRLAGEETQYF
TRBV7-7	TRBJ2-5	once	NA	TGTGCTAGCAGCTTACCTTTCCAAGAGACCCAGTACTTC	CASSLPFQETQYF
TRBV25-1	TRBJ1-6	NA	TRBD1	TGTGCCAGCAGTGGAATCGGGACAGCTTCACCCCTCCACTTT	CASSGIGTASPLHF
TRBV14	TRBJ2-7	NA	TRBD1	TGTGCCAGCAGCCAAGAAAACCTCAGGGGGACAGCTTTTTACTACGAGCAGTACTTC	CASSQENLRGTAFYYEQYF
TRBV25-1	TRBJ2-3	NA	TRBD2	TGTGCCAGCAGTGCGGGACTAGCGGGGCTCGGTACAGATACGCAGTATTTT	CASSAGLAGLGTDTQYF
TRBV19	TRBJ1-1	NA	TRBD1	TGTGCCAGTAGTCCCGCCGGGACAGATGAAGCTTTCTTT	CASSPAGTDEAFF
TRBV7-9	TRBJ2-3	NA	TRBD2	TGTGCCAGCAGCTTAGGGGGGGGAGGCACAGATACGCAGTATTTT	CASSLGGGGTDTQYF
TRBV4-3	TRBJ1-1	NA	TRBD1	TGCGCCAGCAGTCGGACAGGGGAGGGGGAAGCTTTCTTT	CASSRTGEGEAFF
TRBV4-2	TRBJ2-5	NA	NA	TGTGCCAGCAGCCAATCCTATCGGGAGACCCAGTACTTC	CASSQSYRETQYF
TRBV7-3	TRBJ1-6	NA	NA	TGTGCCAGCAGCTTACAGGGGCGTTCACCCCTCCACTTT	CASSLQGRSPLHF
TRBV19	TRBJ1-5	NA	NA	TGTGCCAGTAATACTCAGGGAGGTATAAGCAATCAGCCCCAGCATTTT	CASNTQGGISNQPQHF
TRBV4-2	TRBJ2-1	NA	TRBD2	TGTGCCAGCGGCGGGCGGGGGTACAATGAGCAGTTCTTC	CASGGRGYNEQFF
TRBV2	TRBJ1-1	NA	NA	TGTGCCAGCAGGTTGGACAGGAACACTGAAGCTTTCTTT	CASRLDRNTEAFF
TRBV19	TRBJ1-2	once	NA	TGTGCCAGTAGGGGCCGATGGGACACGACTAACTATGGCTACACCTTC	CASRGRWDTTNYGYTF
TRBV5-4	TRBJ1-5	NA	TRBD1	TGTGCCAGCAGCTTGCAGGGGGGCAATCAGCCCCAGCATTTT	CASSLQGGNQPQHF
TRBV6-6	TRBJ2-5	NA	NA	TGTGCCAGCAGCCCACAAGAGACCCAGTACTTC	CASSPQETQYF
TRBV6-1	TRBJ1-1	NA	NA	TGTGCCAGCACCTCAAGGGGTGCTGAAGCTTTCTTT	CASTSRGAEAFF
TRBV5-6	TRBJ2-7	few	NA	TGTGCCAGCAGCTTGGGGACACGGGAGCAGTACTTC	CASSLGTREQYF
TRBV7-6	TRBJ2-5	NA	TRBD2	TGTGCCAGCAGCTTGGGGGTCGGGGGGGCCGTATCGGAGACCCAGTACTTC	CASSLGVGGAVSETQYF
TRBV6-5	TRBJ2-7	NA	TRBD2	TGTGCCAGCAGTTACCAGACTAGCAAGGGCTACGAGCAGTACTTC	CASSYQTSKGYEQYF
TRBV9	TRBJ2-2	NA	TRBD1	TGTGCCAGCAGCGGGACAGGGGGAATGCTCACCGGGGAGCTGTTTTTT	CASSGTGGMLTGELFF
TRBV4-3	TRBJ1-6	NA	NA	TGCGCCAGCAGCCCATCGCCGGCGGGAGACTATAATTCACCCCTCCACTTT	CASSPSPAGDYNSPLHF
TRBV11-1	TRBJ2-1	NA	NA	TGTGCCAGCAGCCCCAGGATAGCGGTGTACAATGAGCAGTTCTTC	CASSPRIAVYNEQFF
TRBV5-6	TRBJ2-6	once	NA	TGTGCCAGCAGCTTCAGGGTAAGCTCTGGGGCCAACGTCCTGACTTTC	CASSFRVSSGANVLTF
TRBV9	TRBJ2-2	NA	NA	TGTGCCAGCAGCCCGAACATCTACACCGGGGAGCTGTTTTTT	CASSPNIYTGELFF
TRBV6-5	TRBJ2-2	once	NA	TGTGCCAGCGGGGCAGGACACACCGGGGAGCTGTTTTTT	CASGAGHTGELFF
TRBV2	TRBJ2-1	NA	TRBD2	TGTGCCAGCTCAACGGGGGGGCCGTACAATGAGCAGTTCTTC	CASSTGGPYNEQFF
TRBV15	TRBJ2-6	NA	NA	TGTGCCACCAGCAGTTTTATCCTTTCCGGGACTCCGGGCGGCGGGGCCAACGTCCTGACTTTC	CATSSFILSGTPGGGANVLTF
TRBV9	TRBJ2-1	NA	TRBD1	TGTGCCAGCAGCTCATCGACAGGGGGCAGGAATGAGCAGTTCTTC	CASSSSTGGRNEQFF
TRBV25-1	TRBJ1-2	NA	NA	TGTGCCAGCAGTGCGATACAGGACGGGGGGGATGGCTACACCTTC	CASSAIQDGGDGYTF
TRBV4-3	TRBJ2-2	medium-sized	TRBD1	TGCGCCAGCAGCCAAGATCCACAGGGGGCAGTCGGGGAGCTGTTTTTT	CASSQDPQGAVGELFF
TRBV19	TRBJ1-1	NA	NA	TGTGCCAGTAGTACGCCCCCAGGGGCGAGGACTGAAGCTTTCTTT	CASSTPPGARTEAFF
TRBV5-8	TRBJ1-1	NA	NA	TGTGCCAGCAGCCCTCTTTTCGGGAACTCTGGAGCAGAGGACACTGAAGCTTTCTTT	CASSPLFGNSGAEDTEAFF
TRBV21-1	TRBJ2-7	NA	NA	TGTGCCAGCAGCAAATCGGGGGGTTGGGGGAGTATGTACGAGCAGTACTTC	CASSKSGGWGSMYEQYF
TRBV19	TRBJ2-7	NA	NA	TGTGCCAGTAGTATCCCCGGTTGGTCCTACGAGCAGTACTTC	CASSIPGWSYEQYF
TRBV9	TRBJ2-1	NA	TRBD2	TGTGCCAGCAGCGTAGAGCCAGCGGGGGACAATGAGCAGTTCTTC	CASSVEPAGDNEQFF
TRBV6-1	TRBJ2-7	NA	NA	TGTGCCAGCACCCTACAGGGTAAGGGCTACGAGCAGTACTTC	CASTLQGKGYEQYF
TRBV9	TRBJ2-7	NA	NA	TGTGCCAGCAGCCAGGGGCGCTTATCCTACGAGCAGTACTTC	CASSQGRLSYEQYF
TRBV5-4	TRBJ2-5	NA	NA	TGTGCCAGCAGCATAGGACTACGCGGGTCCCCGGAGACCCAGTACTTC	CASSIGLRGSPETQYF
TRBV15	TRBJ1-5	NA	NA	TGTGCCACCGGAGACCGGAAACAGGGCCCGTTGGAGCCCCAGCATTTT	CATGDRKQGPLEPQHF
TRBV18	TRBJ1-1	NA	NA	TGTGCCAGCTCACCCTATCTGGTTGACATGAACACTGAAGCTTTCTTT	CASSPYLVDMNTEAFF
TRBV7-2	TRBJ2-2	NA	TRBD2	TGTGCCAGCAGGACGGGACTAGCGGGGGGGCTGGGCACCGGGGAGCTGTTTTTT	CASRTGLAGGLGTGELFF
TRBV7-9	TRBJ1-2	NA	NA	TGTGCCAGCAGCTTACCCGCCGGCGGTCAGCTCTATGGCTACACCTTC	CASSLPAGGQLYGYTF
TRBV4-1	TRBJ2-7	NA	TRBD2	TGCGCCAGCAGCCAAGATACTGGGGGGGGAGGCGAGCAGTACTTC	CASSQDTGGGGEQYF
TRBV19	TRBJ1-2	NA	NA	TGTGCCAGTAGTATTGTCAGGGTGCTGCGCGTTTCGGACTACACCTTC	CASSIVRVLRVSDYTF
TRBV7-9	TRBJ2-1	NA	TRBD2	TGTGCCAGCAGCTCGAGAGGACTAGCGGGGGGGAATGAGCAGTTCTTC	CASSSRGLAGGNEQFF
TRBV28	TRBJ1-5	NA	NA	TGTGCCAGCAGACGGGGAGGGTATAGCAATCAGCCCCAGCATTTT	CASRRGGYSNQPQHF
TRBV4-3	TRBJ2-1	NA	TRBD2	TGCGCCAGCAGCCAAGATTTGGCTAGCGGGGCAGATGAGCAGTTCTTC	CASSQDLASGADEQFF
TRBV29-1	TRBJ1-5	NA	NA	TGCAGCGCAGAGGTTCCAGGGGAGGGCCAGCCCCAGCATTTT	CSAEVPGEGQPQHF
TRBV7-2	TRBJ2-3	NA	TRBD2	TGTGCCAGCAGCTTAACGGGACTACCCAACCCGTATACGCAGTATTTT	CASSLTGLPNPYTQYF
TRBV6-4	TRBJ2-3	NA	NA	TGTGCCAGCAGTGACTCCAGGGGTCACGATACGCAGTATTTT	CASSDSRGHDTQYF